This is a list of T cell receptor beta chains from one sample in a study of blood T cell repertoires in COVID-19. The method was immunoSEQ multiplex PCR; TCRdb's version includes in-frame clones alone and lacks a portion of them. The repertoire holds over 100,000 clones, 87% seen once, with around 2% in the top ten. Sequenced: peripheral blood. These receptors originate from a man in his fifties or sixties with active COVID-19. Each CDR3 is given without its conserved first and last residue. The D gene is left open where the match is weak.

CDR3 protein: ASSGSDRTYEQY; D gene: NA; J gene: TRBJ2-7; V gene: TRBV27
CDR3 protein: AWSAGLNYEQY; D gene: TRBD2; J gene: TRBJ2-7; V gene: TRBV30
CDR3 protein: ASSQDPNSYEQY; D gene: NA; J gene: TRBJ2-7; V gene: TRBV4-1
CDR3 protein: ASSQEEGTGLAYNEQF; D gene: TRBD2; J gene: TRBJ2-1; V gene: TRBV14
CDR3 protein: ASSLALAGTDTQY; D gene: NA; J gene: TRBJ2-3; V gene: TRBV5-8
CDR3 protein: ASSSRVPLGGANVLT; D gene: NA; J gene: TRBJ2-6; V gene: TRBV7-9
CDR3 protein: ASSTGQGPYEQY; D gene: TRBD1; J gene: TRBJ2-7; V gene: TRBV7-2
CDR3 protein: AWSSGIPYEQY; D gene: NA; J gene: TRBJ2-7; V gene: TRBV30
CDR3 protein: ASSELASTDTQY; D gene: NA; J gene: TRBJ2-3; V gene: TRBV10-2
CDR3 protein: ASSDTSGGVYNEQF; D gene: TRBD2; J gene: TRBJ2-1; V gene: TRBV9
CDR3 protein: ASSLAVARAGNTIY; D gene: NA; J gene: TRBJ1-3; V gene: TRBV7-9
CDR3 protein: ASSEAGAVLNTEAF; D gene: NA; J gene: TRBJ1-1; V gene: TRBV2
CDR3 protein: ASSPNPGVRDTQY; D gene: NA; J gene: TRBJ2-3; V gene: TRBV7-3
CDR3 protein: ASSPGTGRTFYEQY; D gene: TRBD1; J gene: TRBJ2-7; V gene: TRBV19
CDR3 protein: ASTNSKGGTGELF; D gene: TRBD2; J gene: TRBJ2-2; V gene: TRBV25-1
CDR3 protein: ASSSRGSYGYT; D gene: NA; J gene: TRBJ1-2; V gene: TRBV5-1
CDR3 protein: ASSLSRAETQY; D gene: NA; J gene: TRBJ2-5; V gene: TRBV7-9